This TCR beta chain was captured by sequencing in a study of blood T cell repertoires in COVID-19. Study context: Specimens from acute and convalescent COVID-19 originated in the United States, Italy and Spain.

The CDR3 is 15 residues long. Germline CDR1 and CDR2: LNHDA and SQIVND (reference sequence). The V gene lost 3 bases and the J gene lost 5 bases, with 15 bases spanning the gap. In the original analysis: From reference gene primer amplification, estimates of nucleated cell counts were derived. Assay: immunoSEQ multiplex PCR; the TCRdb copy retains only in-frame clones and omits some. Clonal size and the V and J genes are those of that table, whereas D and trimming came from the DNA. The sample holds 60,000 to 75,000 clones; more than 65% are singletons and the top ten take roughly 9.8%. The TCR was taken from a woman aged 50 to 60 with acute or convalescent COVID-19. This chain uses TRBV19 with TRBJ2-3; D is ambiguous. The material sequenced was peripheral blood. DNA for the CDR3: TGTGCCAGTAGTATTCGAGGCCTATATGAAGATACGCAGTATTTT. The encoded protein is CASSIRGLYEDTQYF. The full variable domain, in which reference TRBV19 and TRBJ2-3 provide the parts outside the CDR3, is DGGITQSPKYLFRKEGQNVTLSCEQNLNHDAMYWYRQDPGQGLRLIYYSQIVNDFQKGDIAEGYSVSREKKESFPLTVTSAQKNPTAFYLCASSIRGLYEDTQYFGPGTRLTVL.